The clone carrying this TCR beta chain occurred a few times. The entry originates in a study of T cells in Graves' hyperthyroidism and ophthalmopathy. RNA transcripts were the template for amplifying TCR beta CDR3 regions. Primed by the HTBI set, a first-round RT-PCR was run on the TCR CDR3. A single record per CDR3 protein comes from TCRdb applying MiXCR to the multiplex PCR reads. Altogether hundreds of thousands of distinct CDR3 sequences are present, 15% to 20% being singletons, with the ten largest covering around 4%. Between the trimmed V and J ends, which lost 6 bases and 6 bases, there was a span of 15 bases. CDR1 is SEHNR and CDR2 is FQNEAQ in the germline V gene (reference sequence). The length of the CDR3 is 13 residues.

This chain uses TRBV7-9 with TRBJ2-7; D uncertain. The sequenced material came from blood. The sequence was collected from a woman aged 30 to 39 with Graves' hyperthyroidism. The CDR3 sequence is CASSPKARSEQYF. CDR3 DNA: TGTGCCAGCAGTCCAAAGGCTAGGTCCGAGCAGTACTTC.